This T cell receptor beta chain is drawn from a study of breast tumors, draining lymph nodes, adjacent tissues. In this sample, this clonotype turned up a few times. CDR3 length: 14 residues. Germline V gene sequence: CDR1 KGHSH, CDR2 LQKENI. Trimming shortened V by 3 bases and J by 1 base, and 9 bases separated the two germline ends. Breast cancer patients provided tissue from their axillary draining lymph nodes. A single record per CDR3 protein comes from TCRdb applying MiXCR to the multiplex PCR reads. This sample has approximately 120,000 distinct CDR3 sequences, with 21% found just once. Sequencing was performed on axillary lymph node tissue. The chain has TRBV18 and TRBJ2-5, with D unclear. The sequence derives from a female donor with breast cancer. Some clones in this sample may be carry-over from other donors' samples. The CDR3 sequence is CASSPLDTQETQYF. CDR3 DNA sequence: TGTGCCAGCTCACCCCTCGACACCCAAGAGACCCAGTACTTC.